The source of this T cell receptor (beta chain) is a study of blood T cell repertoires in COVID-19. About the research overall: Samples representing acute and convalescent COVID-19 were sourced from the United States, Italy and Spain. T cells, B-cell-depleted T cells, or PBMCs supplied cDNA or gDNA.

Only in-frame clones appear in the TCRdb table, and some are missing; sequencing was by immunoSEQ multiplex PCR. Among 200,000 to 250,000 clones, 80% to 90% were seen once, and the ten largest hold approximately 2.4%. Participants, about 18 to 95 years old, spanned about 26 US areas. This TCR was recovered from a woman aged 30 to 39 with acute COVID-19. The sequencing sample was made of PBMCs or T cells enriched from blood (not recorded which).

This chain's CDR3 is CASSLAAGLYNEQFF. The CDR3 DNA reads TGTGCCAGCAGCTTGGCCGCGGGGCTTTACAATGAGCAGTTCTTC. The chain joins TRBV5-6 to TRBJ2-1, with TRBD2 as a possible D gene (6 bases). V was pared by 0 bases and J by 4 bases, with 11 bases between. The CDR3 runs 15 residues. The germline V gene has CDR1 SGHDT and CDR2 YYEEEE.